The 32 T cell receptor beta chains given below trace back to one sample, sequenced in a study of T cells in Graves' hyperthyroidism and ophthalmopathy (dated by TCRdb to between 2017 and 2020). Libraries were constructed by multiplex PCR. Sequencing instrument: Illumina HiSeq 2000. The TCR beta CDR3 regions were amplified from RNA transcripts. The first round of RT-PCR for the TCR CDR3 was performed with the HTBI primer set and the Qiagen OneStep RT-PCR kit. The public reads were run again by TCRdb, first through fastp at Q25 and then through MiXCR, and only productive beta chains were kept. A single entry per CDR3 protein holds the most common genes and DNA from its merged rows. Within this sample are around 350,000 distinct CDR3 sequences, with roughly 15% of them counted one time only. The ten biggest clones cover approximately 19% of the sample. Sequenced: blood. These receptors were collected from an older woman with Graves' ophthalmopathy.

This clonotype was seen many times. The chain uses TRBV2 and TRBJ1-2; 7 bases are shared with TRBD1. The junction had 7 bases not matched to a gene; V was cut back by 4 bases and J by 2 bases. The CDR3 sequence is 15 residues long. Germline V CDR1 and CDR2: SNHLY, FYNNEI. CDR3 DNA: TGTGCCAGCAGTGTACAGGGGCGGCCCAACTATGGCTACACCTTC. Its protein is CASSVQGRPNYGYTF.

This clonotype was counted ten times or more. The chain is built from TRBV3-1 and TRBJ2-1; no firm D call. In germline, CDR1 is LGHDT, CDR2 YNNKEL (reference sequence). The CDR3 runs to 12 residues. The germline V and J ends were trimmed by 2 bases and 4 bases, with 3 bases remaining between them. The CDR3 DNA sequence: TGTGCCAGCAGCCAACGATACAATGAGCAGTTCTTC. This encodes CASSQRYNEQFF.

The sample holds many counts of this clonotype. J is TRBJ2-1 and V is TRBV28; TRBD1 matches 10 bases. The germline V gene has CDR1 MDHEN and CDR2 SYDVKM. The junction had 8 bases not matched to a gene; V was cut back by 6 bases and J by 9 bases. There are 14 residues in the CDR3. The DNA for the CDR3 is TGTGCCAGCAGAGCGGGACAGGGGAGGAGTGAGCAGTTCTTC. This translates into CASRAGQGRSEQFF.

The chain is built from TRBV19 and TRBJ2-1; 11 bases line up with TRBD2. The CDR3 consists of 15 residues. The ends lost 1 base at V and 6 bases at J; junction bases unmatched: 2. Germline V gene lookup returns CDR1 LNHDA and CDR2 SQIVND (reference sequence). The CDR3 bases are TGTGCCAGTAGTATAGGACTAGCGGGAATCAATGAGCAGTTCTTC. It yields the protein CASSIGLAGINEQFF.

This rearrangement joins TRBV6-1 to TRBJ1-5; the D gene is possibly TRBD1 (5 bases). V was clipped by 10 bases and J by 4 bases, with 11 bases between them. CDR1 is MNHNS and CDR2 is SASEGT in the germline V gene. The CDR3 is made up of 12 amino acids. DNA of the CDR3: TGTGCCACCCGGGACTCTAATCAGCCCCAGCATTTT. Translation: CATRDSNQPQHF.

The chain recombines TRBV28 with TRBJ2-5; 9 positions agree with TRBD2. The CDR3 is 15 amino acids. The V gene end was trimmed by 2 bases and the J gene end by 2 bases; junction bases not matched to a gene: 3. Per germline, CDR1 MDHEN and CDR2 SYDVKM. In DNA form, the CDR3 reads TGTGCCAGCAGTTTAGCGGGAGGGTCACAAGAGACCCAGTACTTC. This encodes CASSLAGGSQETQYF.

This clonotype has a count of ten or more. The chain joins TRBV7-2 to TRBJ2-3; D may be TRBD1 or TRBD2 (5 bases each). In germline, CDR1 is SGHTA, CDR2 FQGNSA. The V end lost 5 bases, the J end lost 6 bases, and 15 bases lay between the germline ends. The CDR3 is made up of 14 amino acids. The CDR3 DNA follows: TGTGCCAGCAGCCCTAGAGGTTGGGGGGATACGCAGTATTTT. Translating it yields CASSPRGWGDTQYF.

This clonotype was detected only a few times. J is TRBJ1-6 and V is TRBV3-1; 9 nucleotides agree with TRBD1. The CDR3 contains 15 residues. V shed 1 base and J 7 bases; nucleotides not matched to a gene: 2. Germline V gene data show CDR1 as LGHDT and CDR2 as YNNKEL (reference sequence). CDR3 DNA: TGTGCCAGCAGCCAAGGCGGGACAGGGAATTCACCCCTCCACTTT. This gives the protein CASSQGGTGNSPLHF.

This clonotype has a single count. The chain carries TRBV7-9 and TRBJ2-1; D is unresolved. The germline gives CDR1 SEHNR, CDR2 FQNEAQ (reference sequence). The CDR3 consists of 17 residues. With 5 bases removed from V and 7 bases from J, the gap between germline ends came to 24 bases. CDR3 region: CASSPTPGRSSSNEQFF. CDR3 nucleotide sequence: TGTGCCAGCAGCCCAACCCCGGGCAGGTCCTCTTCGAATGAGCAGTTCTTC.

This clonotype was observed many times. The chain combines TRBV28 with TRBJ2-7; TRBD2 matches at 7 bases. The ends lost 5 bases at V and 2 bases at J; junction bases unmatched: 12. Germline V CDR1 and CDR2: MDHEN, SYDVKM. The CDR3 length is 16 residues. CDR3 protein: CASSTHPGGNPYEQYF. The CDR3 bases are TGTGCCAGCAGTACCCACCCCGGGGGGAATCCCTACGAGCAGTACTTC.

The chain has TRBV28 and TRBJ1-4; TRBD1 matches 9 bases. Germline V lookup: CDR1 MDHEN, CDR2 SYDVKM. The ends lost 9 bases at V and 7 bases at J; junction bases unmatched: 3. The CDR3 totals 12 residues. The CDR3 region is CASRQGGEKLFF. For the CDR3, the DNA is TGTGCCAGTCGACAGGGGGGTGAAAAACTGTTTTTT.

This chain uses TRBV28 with TRBJ2-4; the match to TRBD2 covers 7 bases. The CDR3 spans 16 residues. Germline-derived CDR1 and CDR2 are MDHEN and SYDVKM. V was pared by 6 bases and J by 8 bases, with 16 bases of the junction left unmatched. The CDR3 region is CASRPLGASGRDIQYF. The CDR3 DNA is TGTGCCAGCAGGCCTCTCGGGGCTAGCGGACGAGACATTCAGTACTTC.

This clonotype was observed a handful of times. The chain links TRBV2 to TRBJ2-3, with TRBD1 matching over 12 bases. This CDR3 is 15 amino acids long. V lost 9 bases to trimming and J lost 6 bases; unmatched junction nucleotides: 10. The V gene's germline CDR1 is SNHLY and CDR2 FYNNEI. CDR3 protein: CARRNRDRGRDTQYF. As DNA, the CDR3 is TGTGCCAGGAGAAACCGGGACAGGGGGCGCGATACGCAGTATTTT.

This clonotype has more than one count but fewer than ten. V is TRBV5-8 and J is TRBJ2-7; 10 nucleotides line up with TRBD2. Germline values: CDR1 SGHTS, CDR2 YDEGEE. The CDR3 is 17 residues long. The V gene end was trimmed by 0 bases and the J gene end by 1 base; junction bases not matched to a gene: 7. The CDR3 bases are TGTGCCAGCAGCTTGGGCCTAGCGGGAGATTATTCCTACGAGCAGTACTTC. This codes for CASSLGLAGDYSYEQYF.

The V and J genes are TRBV7-6 and TRBJ2-2, with unresolved D. The ends were cut back, 1 base at V and 4 bases at J, with 7 bases in the middle. Germline CDR1 SGHVS, CDR2 FNYEAQ. This CDR3 is 14 amino acids long. CDR3 region: CASSLDPLTGELFF. Written as DNA, the CDR3 is TGTGCCAGCAGCTTAGATCCCCTCACCGGGGAGCTGTTTTTT.

Points on this clonotype: This CDR3 is missing its conserved last phenylalanine or tryptophan, likely due to a read error. This chain joins TRBV2 and TRBJ1-2, with 7 bases that match TRBD1. The V and J ends lost 6 bases and 3 bases, in that order; junction bases with no gene match: 1. This CDR3 spans 12 amino acids. Germline V gives CDR1 SNHLY, CDR2 FYNNEI. CDR3 loop: CASRRGHYGYTL. For the CDR3, the DNA is TGTGCCAGCAGAAGGGGGCACTATGGCTACACCCTC.

This clonotype was counted at least ten times. The chain is built from TRBV2 and TRBJ2-1; tentative D call: TRBD2 (5 bases). CDR1 SNHLY and CDR2 FYNNEI come from the germline V gene. CDR3 size: 15 residues. Trimming removed 2 bases from V and 0 bases from J, with 8 bases in between. CDR3 in amino acids: CASSEYGSSYNEQFF. The CDR3 DNA reads TGTGCCAGCAGTGAATATGGGAGCTCCTACAATGAGCAGTTCTTC.

The sample holds many counts of this clonotype. The chain has TRBV27 and TRBJ2-1; D possibly uses TRBD1 or TRBD2 (6 bases each). V was clipped by 3 bases and J by 2 bases, with 14 bases between them. The CDR3 has 16 amino acids. CDR1 is MNHEY, CDR2 SMNVEV, per germline (reference sequence). CDR3 nucleotides: TGTGCCAGCAGTTTTACGTGGGGGGCAACCTACAATGAGCAGTTCTTC. This gives the protein CASSFTWGATYNEQFF.

This clonotype was seen many times. The chain is built from TRBV2 and TRBJ2-1; D is unresolved. Germline V gives CDR1 SNHLY, CDR2 FYNNEI. The CDR3 has 12 amino acids. V was shortened by 5 bases and J by 7 bases, with 9 bases between the two germline ends. CDR3 amino acids: CASSWVQNEQFF. DNA for the CDR3: TGTGCCAGCAGTTGGGTCCAGAATGAGCAGTTCTTC.

The chain has TRBV6-5 and TRBJ1-4; 9 positions match TRBD1. The V and J ends lost 0 bases and 6 bases, in that order; junction bases with no gene match: 5. CDR3 length equals 16 residues. The germline V gene has CDR1 MNHEY and CDR2 SVGAGI. CDR3 sequence reads: CASSYSMDRGHEKLFF. The CDR3 bases are TGTGCCAGCAGTTACTCTATGGACAGGGGCCATGAAAAACTGTTTTTT.

In its sample, this clonotype was seen a few times. The V gene is TRBV18, the J gene TRBJ2-5; maybe TRBD1 (5 bases). Trimming pared 6 bases from V and 1 base from J, leaving 12 bases between. The germline gives CDR1 KGHSH, CDR2 LQKENI. This CDR3 is built from 14 residues. The CDR3 DNA is TGTGCCAGCTCCCCGGCTCAGGGCCAAGAGACCCAGTACTTC. Translation: CASSPAQGQETQYF. Full variable domain (missing parts from reference TRBV18 and TRBJ2-5): NAGVMQNPRHLVRRRGQEARLRCSPMKGHSHVYWYRQLPEEGLKFMVYLQKENIIDESGMPKERFSAEFPKEGPSILRIQQVVRGDSAAYFCASSPAQGQETQYFGPGTRLLVL.

This clonotype has only a few counts. V is TRBV7-8 and J is TRBJ2-6, with TRBD1 matching 10 bases. The CDR3 runs 22 residues. The germline V gene has CDR1 SGHVS and CDR2 FQNEAQ. The V gene end was trimmed by 4 bases and the J gene end by 0 bases; junction bases not matched to a gene: 18. Here the CDR3 reads CASSYLGQGKKGGSSGANVLTF. The CDR3 coding sequence is TGTGCCAGCAGCTACTTGGGACAGGGGAAGAAAGGGGGATCCTCTGGGGCCAACGTCCTGACTTTC.

The sample holds many counts of this clonotype. In DNA form, the CDR3 reads TGTGCCACCAGCAGAGAGAGGTTTGGCGGGACCGAGCAGTACTTC. Its protein product is CATSRERFGGTEQYF. The chain carries TRBV15 and TRBJ2-7; weak D call: TRBD2 (6 bases). This CDR3 comprises 15 residues. Germline loops: CDR1 LNHNV, CDR2 YYDKDF (reference sequence). Trimming removed 0 bases from V and 6 bases from J, with 15 bases in between.

This clonotype was seen ten or more times. V and J are TRBV9 and TRBJ2-3, with 14 bases aligning to TRBD2. Germline V gene lookup returns CDR1 SGDLS and CDR2 YYNGEE. Trimming removed 1 base from V and 6 bases from J; junction bases left unmatched: 10. The CDR3 covers 18 residues. This CDR3 is CASSVTSGTSGRMDTQYF. As DNA, the CDR3 is TGTGCCAGCAGCGTAACCTCCGGGACTAGCGGGAGAATGGATACGCAGTATTTT.

This clonotype was observed a handful of times. The rearrangement joins TRBV12-3 or TRBV12-4 to TRBJ1-2; D not resolved. The CDR3 has 14 residues. V was pared by 3 bases and J by 2 bases, with 10 bases between. In DNA form, the CDR3 reads TGTGCCAGCAGTTTGGGCAGGAAAAACTATGGCTACACCTTC. This encodes CASSLGRKNYGYTF.

The sample holds many counts of this clonotype. The chain uses TRBV7-3 and TRBJ2-5; 7 nucleotides match TRBD1. Germline-derived CDR1 and CDR2 are SGHTA and FQGTGA. The length of the CDR3 is 14 residues. V lost 2 bases and J lost 0; bases outside the gene matches: 0. The CDR3 sequence: CASSLDRDQETQYF. CDR3 in DNA: TGTGCCAGCAGCTTAGACAGGGACCAAGAGACCCAGTACTTC. Using reference TRBV7-3 and TRBJ2-5 for the parts outside the CDR3, the full variable domain is GAGVSQTPSNKVTEKGKYVELRCDPISGHTALYWYRQSLGQGPEFLIYFQGTGAADDSGLPNDRFFAVRPEGSVSTLKIQRTERGDSAVYLCASSLDRDQETQYFGPGTRLLVL.

A single count supports this clonotype. V and J are TRBV14 and TRBJ2-1, with 8 bases matching TRBD1. Germline CDR1 SGHDN, CDR2 FVKESK. The length of the CDR3 is 14 residues. Trimming at V came to 4 bases and at J to 10 bases, leaving 9 bases not matched to a gene. The CDR3 DNA reads as TGTGCCAGCAGCCCCGGGACAGGAATCCAGGAGCAGTTCTTC. Protein product: CASSPGTGIQEQFF. Combining the CDR3 with reference TRBV14 and TRBJ2-1 gives the whole variable domain EAGVTQFPSHSVIEKGQTVTLRCDPISGHDNLYWYRRVMGKEIKFLLHFVKESKQDESGMPNNRFLAERTGGTYSTLKVQPAELEDSGVYFCASSPGTGIQEQFFGPGTRLTVL.

This clonotype was seen repeatedly, ten times or more. The rearrangement joins TRBV12-3 or TRBV12-4 to TRBJ2-3; no clear D. Deletions cut 7 bases from V and 0 bases from J, with 14 bases between. The CDR3 totals 15 residues. The CDR3 DNA sequence: TGTGCCAGCACTCAGTTCTCTGCTAGCACAGATACGCAGTATTTT. This sequence encodes CASTQFSASTDTQYF.

The V and J genes are TRBV6-1 and TRBJ2-1, with 8 bases aligning to TRBD2. Trimming cost V 6 bases and J 9 bases; bases outside gene matches: 13. The length of the CDR3 is 15 residues. CDR1 is MNHNS and CDR2 is SASEGT in the germline V gene. The CDR3 spells CASSTPPPGRVEQFF. The DNA of the CDR3 is TGTGCCAGCAGCACCCCCCCCCCCGGGAGGGTTGAGCAGTTCTTC.

This clonotype was observed many times. The rearrangement links TRBV11-2 to TRBJ2-7; the match to TRBD1 covers 7 bases. Germline V gene data show CDR1 as SGHAT and CDR2 as FQNNGV. The ends lost 3 bases at V and 6 bases at J; junction bases unmatched: 20. This CDR3 is 18 amino acids long. The CDR3 protein is CASSLATGTVAGAAEQYF. The CDR3 coding sequence is TGTGCCAGCAGCTTGGCTACCGGGACAGTAGCCGGCGCCGCCGAGCAGTACTTC.

The sample holds a few counts of this clonotype. The gene calls are TRBV5-1 and TRBJ2-5, with 8 bases aligning to TRBD1. The CDR3 runs 14 residues. Trimming took 4 bases from V and 1 from J; bases not matched to a gene: 3. Germline assignment: CDR1 SGHRS and CDR2 YFSETQ. This CDR3 reads CASSGDRPQETQYF. The CDR3 DNA reads as TGCGCCAGCAGCGGGGACAGGCCCCAAGAGACCCAGTACTTC.

The V gene is TRBV5-4, the J gene TRBJ2-5, with 11 bases identical to TRBD2. The CDR3 extends over 16 amino acids. CDR1 SGHNT and CDR2 YYREEE come from the germline V gene (reference sequence). Trimming at V came to 4 bases and at J to 0 bases, leaving 5 bases not matched to a gene. The CDR3 protein is CASSQGLAAYQETQYF. The CDR3 DNA follows: TGTGCCAGCAGCCAGGGACTAGCGGCTTACCAAGAGACCCAGTACTTC. Supplemented by reference TRBV5-4 and TRBJ2-5, the full variable domain reads ETGVTQSPTHLIKTRGQQVTLRCSSQSGHNTVSWYQQALGQGPQFIFQYYREEENGRGNFPPRFSGLQFPNYSSELNVNALELDDSALYLCASSQGLAAYQETQYFGPGTRLLVL.